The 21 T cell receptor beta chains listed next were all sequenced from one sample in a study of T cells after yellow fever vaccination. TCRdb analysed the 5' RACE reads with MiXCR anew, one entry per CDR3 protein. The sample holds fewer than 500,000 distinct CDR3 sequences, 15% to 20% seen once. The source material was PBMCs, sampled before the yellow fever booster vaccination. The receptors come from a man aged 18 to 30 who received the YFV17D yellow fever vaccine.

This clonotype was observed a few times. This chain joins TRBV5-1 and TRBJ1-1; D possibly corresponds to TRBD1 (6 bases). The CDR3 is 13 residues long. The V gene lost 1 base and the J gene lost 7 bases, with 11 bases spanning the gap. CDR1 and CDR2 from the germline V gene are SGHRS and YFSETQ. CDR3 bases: TGCGCCAGCAGCTTGCAACGGGGGCTTGAAGCTTTCTTT. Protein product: CASSLQRGLEAFF.

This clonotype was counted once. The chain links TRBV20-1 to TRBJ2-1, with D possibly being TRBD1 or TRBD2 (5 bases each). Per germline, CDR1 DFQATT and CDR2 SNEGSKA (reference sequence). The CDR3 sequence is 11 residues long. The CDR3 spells CRGTLDNEQFF. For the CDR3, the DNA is TGCCGTGGGACCCTTGACAATGAGCAGTTCTTC.

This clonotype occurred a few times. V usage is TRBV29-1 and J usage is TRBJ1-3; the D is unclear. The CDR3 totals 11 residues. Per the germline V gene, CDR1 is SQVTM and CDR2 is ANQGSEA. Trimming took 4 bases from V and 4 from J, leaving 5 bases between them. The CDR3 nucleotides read TGCAGCGTTGCTAAGGGAAACACCATATATTTT. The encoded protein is CSVAKGNTIYF.

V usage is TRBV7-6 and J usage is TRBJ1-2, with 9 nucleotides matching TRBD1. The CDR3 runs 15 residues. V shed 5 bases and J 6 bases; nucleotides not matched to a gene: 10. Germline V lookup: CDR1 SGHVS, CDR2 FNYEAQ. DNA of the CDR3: TGTGCCAGCAGCCCCTGGGGCCGACAGGGGGATGGCTACACCTTC. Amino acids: CASSPWGRQGDGYTF.

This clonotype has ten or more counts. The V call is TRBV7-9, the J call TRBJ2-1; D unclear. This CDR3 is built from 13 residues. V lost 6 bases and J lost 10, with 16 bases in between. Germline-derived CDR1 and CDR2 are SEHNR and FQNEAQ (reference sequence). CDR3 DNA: TGTGCCAGCAGTGTGGGGTTTTTGGTCGAGCAGTTCTTC. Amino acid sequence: CASSVGFLVEQFF. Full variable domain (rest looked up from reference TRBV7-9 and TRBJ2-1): DTGVSQNPRHKITKRGQNVTFRCDPISEHNRLYWYRQTLGQGPEFLTYFQNEAQLEKSRLLSDRFSAERPKGSFSTLEIQRTEQGDSAMYLCASSVGFLVEQFFGPGTRLTVL.

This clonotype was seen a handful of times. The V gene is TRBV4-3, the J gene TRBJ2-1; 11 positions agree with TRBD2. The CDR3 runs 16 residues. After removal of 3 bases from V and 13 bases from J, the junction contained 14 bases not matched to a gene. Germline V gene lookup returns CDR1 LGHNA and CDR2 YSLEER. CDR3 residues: CASSQDIAGGPILQFF. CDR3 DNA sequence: TGCGCCAGCAGCCAGGATATAGCGGGGGGGCCTATTTTACAGTTCTTC.

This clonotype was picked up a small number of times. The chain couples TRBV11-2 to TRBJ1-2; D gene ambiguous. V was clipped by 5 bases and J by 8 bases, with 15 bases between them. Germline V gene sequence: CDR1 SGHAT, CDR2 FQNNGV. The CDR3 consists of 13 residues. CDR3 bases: TGTGCCAGCAGCCCCCAGGAGTACCGCGGCTACACCTTC. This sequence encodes CASSPQEYRGYTF.

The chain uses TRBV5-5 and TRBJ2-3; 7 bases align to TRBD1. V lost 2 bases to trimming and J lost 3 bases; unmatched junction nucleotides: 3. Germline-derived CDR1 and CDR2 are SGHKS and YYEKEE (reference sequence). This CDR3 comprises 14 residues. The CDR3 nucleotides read TGTGCCAGCAGCTTCCCGACAGGGACAGATACGCAGTATTTT. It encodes CASSFPTGTDTQYF.

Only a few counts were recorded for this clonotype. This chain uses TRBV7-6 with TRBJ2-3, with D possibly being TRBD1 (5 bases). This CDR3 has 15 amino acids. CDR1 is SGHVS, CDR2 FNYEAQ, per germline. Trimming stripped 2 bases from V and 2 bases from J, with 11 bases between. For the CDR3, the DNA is TGTGCCAGCAGCTTAAGCTATGGGGCCACAGATACGCAGTATTTT. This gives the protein CASSLSYGATDTQYF.

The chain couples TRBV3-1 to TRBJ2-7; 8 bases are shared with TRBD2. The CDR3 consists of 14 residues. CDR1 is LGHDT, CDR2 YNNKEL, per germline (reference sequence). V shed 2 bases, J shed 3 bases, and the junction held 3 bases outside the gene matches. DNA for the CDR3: TGTGCCAGCAGCCAACTAGCGGGTAACTACGAGCAGTACTTC. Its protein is CASSQLAGNYEQYF.

Here the CDR3 reads CASSFGLALHTDTQYF. The CDR3 DNA follows: TGTGCCAGCAGCTTCGGGCTAGCTCTACACACAGATACGCAGTATTTT. The genes are TRBV11-3 and TRBJ2-3, with a possible D match to TRBD2 (5 bases). CDR1 and CDR2 (germline): SGHNT, YENEEA. Trimming stripped 3 bases from V and 2 bases from J, with 15 bases between. The CDR3 runs 16 residues.

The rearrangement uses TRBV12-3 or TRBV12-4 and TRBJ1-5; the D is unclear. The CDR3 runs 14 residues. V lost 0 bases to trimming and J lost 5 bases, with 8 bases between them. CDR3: CASSLARWDQPQHF. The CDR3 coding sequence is TGTGCCAGCAGTTTAGCCAGGTGGGATCAGCCCCAGCATTTT.

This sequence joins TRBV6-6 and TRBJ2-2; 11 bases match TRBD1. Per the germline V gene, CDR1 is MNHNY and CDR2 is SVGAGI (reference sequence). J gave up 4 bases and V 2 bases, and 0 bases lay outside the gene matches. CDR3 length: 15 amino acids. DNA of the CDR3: TGTGCCAGCAGTTACGGACAGGGGGCCACCGGGGAGCTGTTTTTT. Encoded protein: CASSYGQGATGELFF.

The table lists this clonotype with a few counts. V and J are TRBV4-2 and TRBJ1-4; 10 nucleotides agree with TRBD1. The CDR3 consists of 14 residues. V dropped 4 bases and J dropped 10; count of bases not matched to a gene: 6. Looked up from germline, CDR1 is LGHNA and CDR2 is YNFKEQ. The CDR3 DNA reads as TGTGCCAGCAGCCTCGGGACAGGGGTTGGAAAACTGTTTTTT. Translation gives CASSLGTGVGKLFF.

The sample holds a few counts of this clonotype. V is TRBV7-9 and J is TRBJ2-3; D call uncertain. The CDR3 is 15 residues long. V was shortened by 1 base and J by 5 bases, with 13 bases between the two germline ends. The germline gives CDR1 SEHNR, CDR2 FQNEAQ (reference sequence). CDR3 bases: TGTGCCAGCAGCTTAGTGGGTACTGCGAGAGATACGCAGTATTTT. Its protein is CASSLVGTARDTQYF.

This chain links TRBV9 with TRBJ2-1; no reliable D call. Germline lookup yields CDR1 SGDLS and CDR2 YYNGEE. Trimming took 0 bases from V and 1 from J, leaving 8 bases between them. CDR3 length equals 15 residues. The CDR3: CASSVELRSYNEQFF. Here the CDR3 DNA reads TGTGCCAGCAGCGTAGAGCTAAGATCCTACAATGAGCAGTTCTTC.

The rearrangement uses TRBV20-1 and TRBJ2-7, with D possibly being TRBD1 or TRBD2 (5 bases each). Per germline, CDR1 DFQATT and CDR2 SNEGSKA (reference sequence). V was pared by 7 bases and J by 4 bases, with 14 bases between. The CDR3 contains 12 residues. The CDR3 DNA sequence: TGCAGTGGCCCGGGACCGAATTACGAGCAGTACTTC. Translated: CSGPGPNYEQYF.

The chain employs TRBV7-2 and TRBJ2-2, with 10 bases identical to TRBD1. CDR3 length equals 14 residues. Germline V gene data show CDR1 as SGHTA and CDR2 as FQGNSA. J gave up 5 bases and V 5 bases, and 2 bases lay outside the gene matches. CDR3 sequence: CASSKGQGTGELFF. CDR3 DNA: TGTGCCAGCAGCAAGGGACAGGGGACCGGGGAGCTGTTTTTT.

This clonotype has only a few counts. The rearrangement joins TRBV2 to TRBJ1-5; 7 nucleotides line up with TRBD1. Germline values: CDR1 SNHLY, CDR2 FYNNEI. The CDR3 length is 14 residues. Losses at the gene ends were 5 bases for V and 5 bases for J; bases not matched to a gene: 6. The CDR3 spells CASSQQGQDQPQHF. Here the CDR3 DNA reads TGTGCCAGCAGTCAACAGGGGCAGGATCAGCCCCAGCATTTT.

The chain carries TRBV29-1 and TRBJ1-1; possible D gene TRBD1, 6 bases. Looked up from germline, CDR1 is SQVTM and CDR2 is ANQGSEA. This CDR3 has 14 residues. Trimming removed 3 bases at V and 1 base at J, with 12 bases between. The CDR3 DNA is TGCAGCGTTGAGTGGGGGGGCAGGAACACTGAAGCTTTCTTT. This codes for CSVEWGGRNTEAFF.

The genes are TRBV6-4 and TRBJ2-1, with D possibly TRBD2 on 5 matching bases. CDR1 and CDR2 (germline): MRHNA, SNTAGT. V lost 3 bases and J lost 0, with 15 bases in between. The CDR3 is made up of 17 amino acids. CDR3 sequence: CASSEFGMGSSYNEQFF. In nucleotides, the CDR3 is TGTGCCAGCAGTGAATTTGGTATGGGGAGCTCCTACAATGAGCAGTTCTTC.